Detailed here is one T cell receptor (beta chain). Its antigen is not identified. This entry is derived from a study of cytomegalovirus exposure and HLA in healthy donors. Regarding the study as a whole: Cytomegalovirus status, reportedly, was diagnosed with high specificity and sensitivity by the classifier.

The study ran its PCR with 60 Vbeta and 13 Jbeta primers. This table comes from immunoSEQ multiplex PCR, and its TCRdb copy is limited to in-frame clones, with some not included. Of about 150,000 clones listed, roughly 82% are singletons. Trimming left V 7 bases short and J 4 bases short, with 13 bases between. Per the germline V gene, CDR1 is MNHNS and CDR2 is SASEGT. This CDR3 is 13 amino acids long. The sequencing input was PBMCs. The receptor comes from a woman aged 50 to 60 in good health and CMV-seropositive. The rearrangement joins TRBV6-1 to TRBJ1-1; unclear D gene. This CDR3 is CASTQKPGTEAFF. CDR3 nucleotides: TGTGCCAGCACCCAGAAACCGGGCACTGAAGCTTTCTTT.